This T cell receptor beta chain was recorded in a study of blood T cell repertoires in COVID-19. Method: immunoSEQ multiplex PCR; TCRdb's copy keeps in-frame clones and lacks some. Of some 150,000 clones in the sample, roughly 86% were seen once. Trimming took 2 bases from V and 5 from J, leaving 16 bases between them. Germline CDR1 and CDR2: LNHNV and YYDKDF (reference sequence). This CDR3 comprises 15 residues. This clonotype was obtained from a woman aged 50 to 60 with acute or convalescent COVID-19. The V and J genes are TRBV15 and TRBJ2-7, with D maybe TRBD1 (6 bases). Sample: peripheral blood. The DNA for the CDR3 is TGTGCCACCAGCAGACTCAGGGGAGTTTTAAACGAGCAGTACTTC. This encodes CATSRLRGVLNEQYF.